Presented here are 15 T cell receptor beta chains from one specimen sequenced in a study of glioma-infiltrating T cells. TCR alpha and beta CDR3 regions were amplified from RNA using iRepertoire nested multiplex PCR. MiXCR was run by TCRdb on the multiplex PCR reads, yielding one entry per CDR3 protein. The sample includes more than 350,000 distinct CDR3 sequences, less than 50% of them seen just once. Material for sequencing was glioma tissue, nonneoplastic brain tissue, or PBMCs (not recorded which). The origin of the receptors is a human donor with low-grade glioma or glioblastoma, undergoing nonglioma brain surgery, or in good health (not recorded which).

As to this clonotype: Being one base from a much bigger clone, this may be a read error. The V call is TRBV6-2 or TRBV6-3, the J call TRBJ2-2; D not certain. This CDR3 comprises 14 residues. Trimming stripped 3 bases from V and 6 bases from J, with 11 bases between. Per germline, CDR1 MNHEY and CDR2 SVGEGT. CDR3 protein: CASSYIWVAGELFF. DNA of the CDR3: TGTGCCAGCAGTTATATCTGGGTAGCCGGGGAGCTGTTTTTT.

Comment on this clonotype: Given a much more abundant clone one base away, this may be a read error. This sequence joins TRBV2 and TRBJ1-2; 8 bases match TRBD1. Germline V gene data show CDR1 as SNHLY and CDR2 as FYNNEI. The CDR3 totals 13 residues. CDR3 DNA: TGTTCCAGCAGAGCGACAGGGGACTATGGCTACACCTTC. Translating gives CSSRATGDYGYTF.

In regard to this clonotype: A read error may be the cause here, since a much bigger clone is one base away. This rearrangement joins TRBV20-1 to TRBJ2-5, with TRBD2 matching 11 bases. The CDR3 extends over 14 amino acids. Germline values: CDR1 DFQATT, CDR2 SNEGSKA (reference sequence). The CDR3 bases are TGCAGTGCTTTCAAGACTAGCGGGATGCAGACCCAGTGCTTC. Its protein is CSAFKTSGMQTQCF.

Note on this clonotype: A clone one base away is much larger, so this may be a read error. This chain connects TRBV27 to TRBJ2-1; 8 nucleotides align to TRBD2. The CDR3 extends over 17 amino acids. The germline V gene encodes CDR1 MNHEY and CDR2 SMNVEV (reference sequence). This chain's CDR3 is CASSSSVMASGYNEKFF. In DNA form, the CDR3 reads TGTGCCAGCAGTTCTTCAGTCATGGCTAGCGGGTACAATGAGAAGTTCTTC.

This clonotype was recorded a few times. V usage is TRBV27 and J usage is TRBJ2-7; D is unresolved. Germline CDR1 reads MNHEY; CDR2 reads SMNVEV (reference sequence). V was pared by 2 bases and J by 6 bases, with 14 bases between. The CDR3 totals 14 residues. As DNA, the CDR3 is TGTGCCAGCAGTTTAGTCGGGCGGTTCGGCGAGCAGTACTTC. Encoded protein: CASSLVGRFGEQYF.

This clonotype was detected a few times. The chain carries TRBV18 and TRBJ2-3, with a tentative D call TRBD2 (5 bases). The CDR3 runs to 14 residues. V was clipped by 3 bases and J by 4 bases, with 11 bases between them. Per the germline V gene, CDR1 is KGHSH and CDR2 is LQKENI. CDR3 bases: TGTGCCAGCTCACCGGATGAGGGCCCAGATACGCAGTATTTT. Amino acid sequence: CASSPDEGPDTQYF.

This clonotype was counted once. A junction boundary mismatches the germline segment, possibly from a read error. The chain has TRBV25-1 and TRBJ2-5, with D tentatively TRBD1 (6 bases). From germline, CDR1 is MGHDK and CDR2 SYGVNS. CDR3 size: 17 residues. The DNA of the CDR3 is TGTGCCAGCAGTGAATCAAGGCCAGGGGCGGCCCAAGAGACCCATTACTTC. It translates to CASSESRPGAAQETHYF.

For this clonotype: This may stem from a read error, because a much larger clone lies one nucleotide away. The chain couples TRBV28 to TRBJ2-1, with 7 bases matching TRBD2. CDR1 is MDHEN and CDR2 is SYDVKM in the germline V gene. The length of the CDR3 is 15 residues. The CDR3 region has the DNA TGTGCCAGTGGTTCCCAGCGGGGTTCCTACGATGAGCAGTTCTTC. Translation gives CASGSQRGSYDEQFF.

This clonotype was detected a few times. This rearrangement joins TRBV4-1 to TRBJ1-2, with TRBD1 identical over 8 bases. Germline loops: CDR1 MGHRA, CDR2 YSYEKL. The junction had 5 bases not matched to a gene; V was cut back by 2 bases and J by 3 bases. The CDR3 sequence is 15 residues long. The CDR3 DNA follows: TGCGCCAGCAGCCAACCCGGACAGGGCCACTATGGCTACACCTTC. Its translation is CASSQPGQGHYGYTF.

The chain couples TRBV4-3 to TRBJ2-1; 7 nucleotides line up with TRBD1. The germline gives CDR1 LGHNA, CDR2 YSLEER. The trim removed 5 bases at V and 3 bases at J, leaving 7 bases unmatched. The CDR3 sequence is 15 residues long. In nucleotides, the CDR3 is TGCGCCAGCAGCGCCCGGGACAGACTCTACAATGAGCAGTTCTTC. As protein: CASSARDRLYNEQFF.

This clonotype appeared a few times. The V call is TRBV6-1, the J call TRBJ1-1; 10 bases match TRBD1. The CDR3 covers 14 residues. Germline V gives CDR1 MNHNS, CDR2 SASEGT. V dropped 5 bases and J dropped 3; count of bases not matched to a gene: 3. CDR3 bases: TGTGCCAGCAGTTTGACAGGGGGCCACACTGAAGCTTTCTTT. Translation gives CASSLTGGHTEAFF.

This clonotype was counted between two and nine times. The chain links TRBV28 to TRBJ2-7; D is tentatively TRBD1 or TRBD2 (5 bases each). The CDR3 extends over 16 amino acids. Looked up from germline, CDR1 is MDHEN and CDR2 is SYDVKM. Trimming took off 6 bases at V and 3 bases at J, with 21 bases between the two ends. CDR3 nucleotides: TGTGCCAGCAGACCGCCTGCCCCGGGACGGCACTACGAGCAGTACTTC. As protein: CASRPPAPGRHYEQYF.

This clonotype has only a few counts. The V call is TRBV6-1, the J call TRBJ1-3; a possible D gene is TRBD1 (5 bases). Germline V CDR1 and CDR2: MNHNS, SASEGT. The CDR3 loop spans 16 amino acids. The V gene lost 6 bases and the J gene lost 2 bases, with 17 bases spanning the gap. CDR3 amino acids: CASSLTGTPPGNTIYF. CDR3 sequence (DNA): TGTGCCAGCAGCCTTACCGGGACCCCACCTGGAAACACCATATATTTT.

This chain connects TRBV4-2 to TRBJ2-1, with 8 bases fitting TRBD1. The germline CDR1 and CDR2 sequences are LGHNA and YNFKEQ. With V trimmed by 4 bases and J by 6 bases, 14 bases remained unmatched. The CDR3 spans 17 residues. The CDR3 reads CASSLFWGAGGRNEQFF. CDR3 DNA: TGTGCCAGCAGCCTTTTCTGGGGGGCAGGGGGCCGCAATGAGCAGTTCTTC.

The chain joins TRBV11-2 to TRBJ2-3; D is perhaps TRBD2 (5 bases). The CDR3 is 15 residues long. Trimming stripped 5 bases from V and 4 bases from J, with 16 bases between. Looked up from germline, CDR1 is SGHAT and CDR2 is FQNNGV. The chain's CDR3 is CASSPTRMEADTQYF. CDR3 DNA: TGTGCCAGCAGCCCAACAAGGATGGAGGCAGATACGCAGTATTTT.